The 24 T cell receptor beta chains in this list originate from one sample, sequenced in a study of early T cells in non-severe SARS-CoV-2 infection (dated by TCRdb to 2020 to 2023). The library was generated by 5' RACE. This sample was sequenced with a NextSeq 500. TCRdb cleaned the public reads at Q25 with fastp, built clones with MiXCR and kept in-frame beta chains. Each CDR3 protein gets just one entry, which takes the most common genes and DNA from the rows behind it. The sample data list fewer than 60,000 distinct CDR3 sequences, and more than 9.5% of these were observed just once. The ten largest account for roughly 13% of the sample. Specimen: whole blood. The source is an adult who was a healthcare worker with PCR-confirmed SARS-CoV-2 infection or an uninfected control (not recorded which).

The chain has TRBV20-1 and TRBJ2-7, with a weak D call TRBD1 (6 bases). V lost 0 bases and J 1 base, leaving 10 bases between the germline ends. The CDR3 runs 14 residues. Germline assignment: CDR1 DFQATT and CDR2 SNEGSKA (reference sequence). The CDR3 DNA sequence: TGCAGTGCTAGAGACCGGACAGCTTCCTACGAGCAGTACTTC. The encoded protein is CSARDRTASYEQYF.

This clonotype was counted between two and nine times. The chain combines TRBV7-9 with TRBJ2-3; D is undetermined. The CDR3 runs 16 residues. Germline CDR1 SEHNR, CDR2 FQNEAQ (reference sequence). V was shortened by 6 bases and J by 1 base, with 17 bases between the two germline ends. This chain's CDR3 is CASSSPLGSRTDTQYF. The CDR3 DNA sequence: TGTGCCAGCAGTTCCCCCCTAGGTTCCCGCACAGATACGCAGTATTTT. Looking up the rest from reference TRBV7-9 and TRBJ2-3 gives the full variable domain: DTGVSQNPRHKITKRGQNVTFRCDPISEHNRLYWYRQTLGQGPEFLTYFQNEAQLEKSRLLSDRFSAERPKGSFSTLEIQRTEQGDSAMYLCASSSPLGSRTDTQYFGPGTRLTVL.

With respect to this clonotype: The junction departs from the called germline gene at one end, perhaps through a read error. The DNA for the CDR3 is TGTGCCAGCAGTTACTCCAGTTCCTACGAGCGGTACTTC. Protein sequence: CASSYSSSYERYF. The chain combines TRBV6-2 or TRBV6-3 with TRBJ2-7; D is uncertain. Germline CDR1 is MNHEY and CDR2 is SVGEGT. The CDR3 consists of 13 residues.

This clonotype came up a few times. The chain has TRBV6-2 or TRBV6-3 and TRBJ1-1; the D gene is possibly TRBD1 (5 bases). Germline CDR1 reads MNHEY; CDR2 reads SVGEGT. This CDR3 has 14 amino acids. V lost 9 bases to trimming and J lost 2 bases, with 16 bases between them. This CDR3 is CASNHPGRNTEAFF. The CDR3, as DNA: TGTGCCAGTAACCATCCGGGACGCAACACTGAAGCTTTCTTT.

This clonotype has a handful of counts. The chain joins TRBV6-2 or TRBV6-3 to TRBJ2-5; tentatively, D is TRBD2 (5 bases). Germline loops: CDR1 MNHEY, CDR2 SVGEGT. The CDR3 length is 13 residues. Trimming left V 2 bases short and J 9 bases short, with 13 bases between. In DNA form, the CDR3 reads TGTGCCAGCAGTTACGGAGGCTTTGTGGCCCAGTACTTC. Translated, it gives CASSYGGFVAQYF.

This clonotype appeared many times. CDR3 nucleotides: TGTGCCAGCAGTTCAGGGTGGGAGACCCAGTACTTC. This gives the protein CASSSGWETQYF. The chain recombines TRBV27 with TRBJ2-5; tentatively, D is TRBD1 (5 bases). In germline, CDR1 is MNHEY, CDR2 SMNVEV (reference sequence). The CDR3 consists of 12 residues. V was clipped by 4 bases and J by 5 bases, with 8 bases between them.

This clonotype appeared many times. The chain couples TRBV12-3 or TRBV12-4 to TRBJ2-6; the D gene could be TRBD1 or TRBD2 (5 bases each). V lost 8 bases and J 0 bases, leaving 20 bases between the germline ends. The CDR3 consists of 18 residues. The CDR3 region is CASRRGDTIHSGANVLTF. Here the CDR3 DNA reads TGTGCCAGCCGCCGGGGCGACACTATTCACTCTGGGGCCAACGTCCTGACTTTC.

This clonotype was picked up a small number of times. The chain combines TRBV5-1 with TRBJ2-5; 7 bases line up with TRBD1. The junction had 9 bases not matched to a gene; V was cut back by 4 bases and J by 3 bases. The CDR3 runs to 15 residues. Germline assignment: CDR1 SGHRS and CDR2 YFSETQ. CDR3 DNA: TGCGCCAGCAGCATCCCGGGACAGAAGAAAGAGACCCAGTACTTC. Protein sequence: CASSIPGQKKETQYF.

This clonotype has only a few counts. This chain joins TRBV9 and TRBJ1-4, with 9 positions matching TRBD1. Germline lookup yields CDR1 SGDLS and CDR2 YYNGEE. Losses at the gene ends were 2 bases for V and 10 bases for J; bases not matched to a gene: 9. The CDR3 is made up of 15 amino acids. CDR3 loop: CASSVWGGQGSKLFF. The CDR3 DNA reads TGTGCCAGCAGCGTGTGGGGCGGACAGGGGTCAAAACTGTTTTTT. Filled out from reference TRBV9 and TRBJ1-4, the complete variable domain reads DSGVTQTPKHLITATGQRVTLRCSPRSGDLSVYWYQQSLDQGLQFLIQYYNGEERAKGNILERFSAQQFPDLHSELNLSSLELGDSALYFCASSVWGGQGSKLFFGSGTQLSVL.

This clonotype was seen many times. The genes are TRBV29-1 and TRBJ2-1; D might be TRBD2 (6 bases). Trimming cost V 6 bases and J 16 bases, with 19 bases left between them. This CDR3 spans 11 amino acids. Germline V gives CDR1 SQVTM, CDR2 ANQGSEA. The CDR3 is CSVPMSGQPFF. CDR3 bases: TGCAGCGTCCCAATGAGCGGGCAACCCTTCTTC.

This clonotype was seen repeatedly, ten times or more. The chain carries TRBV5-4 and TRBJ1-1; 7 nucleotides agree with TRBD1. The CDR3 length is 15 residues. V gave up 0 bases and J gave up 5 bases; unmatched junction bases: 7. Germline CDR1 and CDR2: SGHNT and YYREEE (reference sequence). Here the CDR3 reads CASSLGSLRGTEAFF. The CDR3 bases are TGTGCCAGCAGCTTGGGATCCCTCAGGGGGACTGAAGCTTTCTTT.

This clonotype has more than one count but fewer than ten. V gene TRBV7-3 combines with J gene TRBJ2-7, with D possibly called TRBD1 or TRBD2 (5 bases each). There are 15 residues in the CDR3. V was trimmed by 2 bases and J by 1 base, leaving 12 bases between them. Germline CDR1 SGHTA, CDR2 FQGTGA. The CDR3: CASSLGTGRSYEQYF. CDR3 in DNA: TGTGCCAGCAGCTTAGGGACCGGAAGGTCCTACGAGCAGTACTTC.

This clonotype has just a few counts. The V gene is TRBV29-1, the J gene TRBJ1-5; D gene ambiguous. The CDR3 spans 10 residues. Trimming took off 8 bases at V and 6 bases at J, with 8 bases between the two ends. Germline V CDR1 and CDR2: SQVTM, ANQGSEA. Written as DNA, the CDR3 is TGCAGCCCCCAAAGTCAGCCCCAGCATTTT. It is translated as CSPQSQPQHF.

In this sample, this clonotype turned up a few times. CDR3 DNA sequence: TGTGCCAGCAGCCCGGGGACAGGGCTTTATTCACCCCTCCACTTT. This gives the protein CASSPGTGLYSPLHF. The V and J genes are TRBV7-2 and TRBJ1-6; TRBD1 agrees at 9 bases. J was trimmed by 8 bases and V by 5 bases; bases with no gene match: 7. CDR1 SGHTA and CDR2 FQGNSA come from the germline V gene. The CDR3 consists of 15 residues.

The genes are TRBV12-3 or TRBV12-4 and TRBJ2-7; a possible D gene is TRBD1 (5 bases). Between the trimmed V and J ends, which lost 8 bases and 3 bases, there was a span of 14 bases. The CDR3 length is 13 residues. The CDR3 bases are TGTGCCAGCGGATTGACAGTTTACTACGAGCAGTACTTC. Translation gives CASGLTVYYEQYF.

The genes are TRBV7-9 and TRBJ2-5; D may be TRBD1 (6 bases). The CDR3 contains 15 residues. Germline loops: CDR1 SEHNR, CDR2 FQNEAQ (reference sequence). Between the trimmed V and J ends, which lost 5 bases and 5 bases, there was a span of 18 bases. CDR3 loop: CASSLGQSAAETQYF. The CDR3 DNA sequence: TGTGCCAGCAGCCTCGGACAGTCCGCAGCGGAGACCCAGTACTTC. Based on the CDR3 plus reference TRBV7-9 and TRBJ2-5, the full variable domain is DTGVSQNPRHKITKRGQNVTFRCDPISEHNRLYWYRQTLGQGPEFLTYFQNEAQLEKSRLLSDRFSAERPKGSFSTLEIQRTEQGDSAMYLCASSLGQSAAETQYFGPGTRLLVL.

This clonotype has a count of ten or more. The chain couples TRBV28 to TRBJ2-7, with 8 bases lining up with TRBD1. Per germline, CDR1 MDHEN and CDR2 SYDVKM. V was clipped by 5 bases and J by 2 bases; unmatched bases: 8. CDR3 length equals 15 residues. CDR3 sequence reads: CASSDPDREPYEQYF. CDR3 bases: TGTGCCAGCAGTGATCCGGACAGGGAGCCCTACGAGCAGTACTTC.

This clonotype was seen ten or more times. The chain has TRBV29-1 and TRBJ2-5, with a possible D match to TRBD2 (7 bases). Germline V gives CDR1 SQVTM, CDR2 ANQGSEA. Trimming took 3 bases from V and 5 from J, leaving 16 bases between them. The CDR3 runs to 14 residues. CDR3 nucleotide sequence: TGCAGCGTTGAGGGCGGGGGCATCATTGAGACCCAGTACTTC. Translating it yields CSVEGGGIIETQYF.

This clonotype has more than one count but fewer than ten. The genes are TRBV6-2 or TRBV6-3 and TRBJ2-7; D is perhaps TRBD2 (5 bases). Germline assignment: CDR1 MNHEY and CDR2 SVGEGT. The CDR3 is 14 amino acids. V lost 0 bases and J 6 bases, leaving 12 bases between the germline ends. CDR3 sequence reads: CASSYSGPRGEQYF. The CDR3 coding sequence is TGTGCCAGCAGTTACTCGGGCCCTCGGGGCGAGCAGTACTTC.

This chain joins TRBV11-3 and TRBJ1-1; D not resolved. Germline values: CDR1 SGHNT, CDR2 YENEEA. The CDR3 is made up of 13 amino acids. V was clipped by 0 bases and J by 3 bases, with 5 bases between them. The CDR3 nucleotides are TGTGCCAGCAGCTTAGAACCCTACACTGAAGCTTTCTTT. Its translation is CASSLEPYTEAFF.

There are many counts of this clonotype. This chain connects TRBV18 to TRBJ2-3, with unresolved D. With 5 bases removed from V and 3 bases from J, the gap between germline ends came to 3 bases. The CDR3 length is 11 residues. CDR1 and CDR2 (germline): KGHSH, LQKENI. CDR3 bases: TGTGCCAGCTCAAGTACAGATACGCAGTATTTT. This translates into CASSSTDTQYF.

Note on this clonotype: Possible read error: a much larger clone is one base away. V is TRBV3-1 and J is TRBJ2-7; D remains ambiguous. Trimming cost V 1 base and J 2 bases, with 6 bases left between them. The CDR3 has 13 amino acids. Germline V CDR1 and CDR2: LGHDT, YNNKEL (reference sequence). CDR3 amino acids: CASSQVTTYEQYF. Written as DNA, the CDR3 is TGTGCCAGCAGCCAAGTCACGACCTACGAGCAGTACTTC.

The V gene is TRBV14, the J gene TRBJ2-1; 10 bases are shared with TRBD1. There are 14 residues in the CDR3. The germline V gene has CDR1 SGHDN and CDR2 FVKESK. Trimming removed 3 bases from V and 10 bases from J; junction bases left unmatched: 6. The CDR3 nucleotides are TGTGCCAGCAGCCATCCGGGACAGGGGTGGGAGCAGTTCTTC. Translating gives CASSHPGQGWEQFF.

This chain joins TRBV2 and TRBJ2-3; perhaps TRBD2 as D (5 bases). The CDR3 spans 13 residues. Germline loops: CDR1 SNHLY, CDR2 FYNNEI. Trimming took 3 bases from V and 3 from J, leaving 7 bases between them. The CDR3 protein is CASSERETDTQYF. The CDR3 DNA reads TGTGCCAGCAGTGAGAGGGAGACAGATACGCAGTATTTT.